Listed below are T cell receptor beta chains from one sample, sequenced in a study of blood T cell dynamics during melanoma immunotherapy. Generated by immunoSEQ multiplex PCR, the TCRdb table keeps only in-frame clones and is missing some. Of tens of thousands of clones in the sample, roughly 89% were seen once. Sequenced here: blood, sampled from a patient treated with checkpoint blockade. These receptors came from a human donor with melanoma. CDR3s include the opening cysteine and the closing phenylalanine or tryptophan. The D gene is left open where the match is weak. The size of a clone is reported for some rows only, either as once, few or many, or as a class for expanded clones.

j_call: TRBJ2-2
d_call: -
v_call: TRBV28
clone_size: -
cdr3_aa: CASGRIRTGELFF
cdr3_nt: TGTGCCAGCGGTAGAATTCGCACCGGGGAGCTGTTTTTT

j_call: TRBJ1-1
d_call: -
v_call: TRBV27
clone_size: -
cdr3_aa: CASSSRQLKNTEAFF
cdr3_nt: TGTGCCAGCAGTTCCCGACAGCTCAAGAACACTGAAGCTTTCTTT

j_call: TRBJ2-7
d_call: -
v_call: TRBV10-3
clone_size: -
cdr3_aa: CAISESGGLGQQYF
cdr3_nt: TGTGCCATCAGTGAGTCGGGGGGTTTGGGCCAGCAGTACTTC

j_call: TRBJ1-5
d_call: -
v_call: TRBV2
clone_size: -
cdr3_aa: CASSEGGGGGVQPQHF
cdr3_nt: TGTGCCAGCAGTGAAGGGGGAGGGGGAGGTGTTCAGCCCCAGCATTTT

j_call: TRBJ2-7
d_call: TRBD2
v_call: TRBV13
clone_size: -
cdr3_aa: CASSAPSGGALYEQYF
cdr3_nt: TGTGCCAGCAGCGCCCCTAGCGGGGGGGCATTGTACGAGCAGTACTTC

j_call: TRBJ1-1
d_call: -
v_call: TRBV30
clone_size: -
cdr3_aa: CAFRTAVEAFF
cdr3_nt: TGTGCCTTTCGGACAGCCGTCGAGGCTTTCTTT

j_call: TRBJ2-5
d_call: TRBD2
v_call: TRBV7-2
clone_size: -
cdr3_aa: CASSLGLAGGDQETQYF
cdr3_nt: TGTGCCAGCAGCTTAGGACTAGCGGGAGGGGACCAAGAGACCCAGTACTTC

j_call: TRBJ2-7
d_call: TRBD2
v_call: TRBV19
clone_size: -
cdr3_aa: CATSGDLNYEQYF
cdr3_nt: TGTGCCACGAGCGGGGACCTTAACTACGAGCAGTACTTC

j_call: TRBJ2-3
d_call: TRBD2
v_call: TRBV5-8
clone_size: -
cdr3_aa: CASSLVSGYTDTQYF
cdr3_nt: TGTGCCAGCAGCTTGGTTAGCGGGTACACAGATACGCAGTATTTT

j_call: TRBJ2-5
d_call: TRBD2
v_call: TRBV6-1
clone_size: -
cdr3_aa: CASSLLAGGQETQYF
cdr3_nt: TGTGCCAGCAGCCTACTAGCGGGGGGACAAGAGACCCAGTACTTC

j_call: TRBJ2-7
d_call: -
v_call: TRBV5-1
clone_size: -
cdr3_aa: CASSPGAGAYYEQYF
cdr3_nt: TGCGCCAGCAGCCCCGGGGCAGGGGCCTACTACGAGCAGTACTTC

j_call: TRBJ2-1
d_call: -
v_call: TRBV11-3
clone_size: -
cdr3_aa: CASSFLAGSYNEQFF
cdr3_nt: TGTGCCAGCAGCTTTTTGGCGGGATCCTACAATGAGCAGTTCTTC

j_call: TRBJ2-3
d_call: -
v_call: TRBV5-1
clone_size: once
cdr3_aa: CASSQGSGTDTQYF
cdr3_nt: TGCGCCAGCAGCCAGGGAAGTGGCACAGATACGCAGTATTTT

j_call: TRBJ1-1
d_call: -
v_call: TRBV6-1
clone_size: -
cdr3_aa: CASSLGGPNTEAFF
cdr3_nt: TGTGCCAGCAGTCTCGGGGGCCCGAACACTGAAGCTTTCTTT

j_call: TRBJ2-7
d_call: -
v_call: TRBV7-3
clone_size: -
cdr3_aa: CASSLDRNYEQYF
cdr3_nt: TGTGCCAGCAGCCTCGACAGAAACTACGAGCAGTACTTC

j_call: TRBJ2-1
d_call: TRBD2
v_call: TRBV5-4
clone_size: once
cdr3_aa: CASSFGTSGSNEQFF
cdr3_nt: TGTGCCAGCAGCTTCGGGACTAGCGGGTCCAATGAGCAGTTCTTC

j_call: TRBJ1-5
d_call: -
v_call: TRBV30
clone_size: -
cdr3_aa: CAWSVGQAYQPQHF
cdr3_nt: TGTGCCTGGAGTGTAGGGCAGGCCTATCAGCCCCAGCATTTT

j_call: TRBJ2-1
d_call: -
v_call: TRBV21-1
clone_size: -
cdr3_aa: CASSKRTSGASYNEQFF
cdr3_nt: TGTGCCAGCAGCAAAAGGACTAGCGGGGCCTCCTACAATGAGCAGTTCTTC

j_call: TRBJ1-2
d_call: -
v_call: TRBV29-1
clone_size: -
cdr3_aa: CSVVSRLGYTF
cdr3_nt: TGCAGCGTTGTTAGCAGGCTCGGCTACACCTTC

j_call: TRBJ1-5
d_call: TRBD1
v_call: TRBV11-2
clone_size: -
cdr3_aa: CASSSGGTGGLGNQPQHF
cdr3_nt: TGTGCCAGCAGCTCTGGGGGGACAGGGGGCCTCGGCAATCAGCCCCAGCATTTT

j_call: TRBJ1-5
d_call: -
v_call: TRBV9
clone_size: -
cdr3_aa: CASSVAGMEPQHF
cdr3_nt: TGTGCCAGCAGCGTAGCGGGGATGGAGCCCCAGCATTTT

j_call: TRBJ1-5
d_call: -
v_call: TRBV6-6
clone_size: once
cdr3_aa: CATSEGGARNQPQHF
cdr3_nt: TGTGCCACCTCGGAAGGGGGGGCGCGGAATCAGCCCCAGCATTTT

j_call: TRBJ1-2
d_call: TRBD1
v_call: TRBV25-1
clone_size: -
cdr3_aa: CASSYRGAIYGYTF
cdr3_nt: TGTGCCAGCAGCTACAGGGGGGCCATCTATGGCTACACCTTC

j_call: TRBJ1-1
d_call: -
v_call: TRBV11-2
clone_size: -
cdr3_aa: CASSLYTRNTEAFF
cdr3_nt: TGTGCCAGCAGCTTATACACACGGAACACTGAAGCTTTCTTT